This T cell receptor beta chain comes out of a study of identical twins. Study-wide results and limits: The analysis was cross-sectional rather than longitudinal within donors. Because invariant MAIT and iNKT cells could be present, zero-insertion analyses could be partly confounded.

TCRdb reanalysed the 5' RACE reads using MiXCR and keeps one entry per CDR3 protein. This table holds 400,000 to 500,000 distinct CDR3 sequences, approximately 18% found once. Trimming pared 1 base from V and 7 bases from J, leaving 13 bases between. The CDR3 is 14 amino acids. In germline, CDR1 is SGHTA, CDR2 FQGNSA. This clonotype has more than one count but fewer than ten. Its matching antigen is unknown. The origin of this receptor is a man aged 45-65 years in good health. The rearrangement uses TRBV7-2 and TRBJ1-2; perhaps TRBD1 as D (5 bases). The sample was naive T cells sorted from blood. The DNA for the CDR3 is TGTGCCAGCAGCTTAGGGTTGCGGGGCAGTGGCTACACCTTC. It is translated as CASSLGLRGSGYTF.